These 32 T cell receptor delta chains share one sample of origin, sequenced in a study of γδ T cells in repeated Plasmodium falciparum infection. TCRdb re-called clones from the multiplex PCR reads using CATT. The sample contains approximately 60,000 delta-chain clones, around 1.7% of which appear only once. Gammadelta T cells were flow-sorted from PBMC into Vgamma9/Vdelta2+ and Vdelta2-negative populations for bulk analysis. Specimen: gamma-delta T cells from blood. Receptors were obtained from a pool of human donors (malaria-infected and uninfected, not separated).

This clone showed up just a few times. TCRdb assigns this DNA the protein of a much larger clone, which departs from its translation at residue 9; this likely reflects a read error, and the protein shown comes from translating the DNA. The chain employs TRDV2 and TRDJ1; 7 nucleotides align to TRDD3. Trimming took 0 bases from V and 0 from J; bases not matched to a gene: 9. Germline V lookup: CDR1 GEAIGNYY, CDR2 EKD. The CDR3 runs 17 residues. The CDR3 bases are TGTGCCTGTGACACCTTACTGGGGTACCCATACACCGATAAACTCATCTTT. Encoded protein: CACDTLLGYPYTDKLIF.

This clone was detected many times. TCRdb lists the protein of a much larger clone for this DNA, which differs at residue 14, so this is likely a read error; the protein given here is translated from the DNA itself. This chain uses TRDV2 with TRDJ1; 8 bases line up with TRDD3. The J segment lost 1 base and the V segment lost 1 base, leaving 19 bases of the junction unmatched. Germline values: CDR1 GEAIGNYY, CDR2 EKD. The CDR3 covers 20 residues. CDR3 in DNA: TGTGCCTGTGACACGGCCTTCCCACCGGCTACTGGGGGGTGCACCGATAAACTCATCTTT. Translated, it gives CACDTAFPPATGGCTDKLIF.

This clone has just a few counts. This DNA's translation differs at residue 18 from TCRdb's protein, which comes from a much larger clone; a read error is likely, and the protein shown is translated from the DNA. This sequence joins TRDV1 and TRDJ1; 8 nucleotides align to TRDD3. The CDR3 runs to 20 residues. Germline values: CDR1 TSWWSYY, CDR2 QGS. This CDR3 reads CALGELDFLLGDTKWGKHIF. The CDR3 nucleotides read TGTGCTCTTGGGGAACTTGACTTTCTCTTAGGGGATACCAAATGGGGTAAACACATCTTT.

This clone appeared many times. This likely came from a read error, as a far larger clone is one base away. The sample carries other DNA sequences with the same CDR3. DNA for the CDR3: TGTGCCTGTGACACGAAGTACTACCAGCCGATGTACACCGATAAGCTCATCTTT. Its translation: CACDTKYYQPMYTDKLIF. The chain couples TRDV2 to TRDJ1; D ambiguous. CDR3 length: 18 residues. CDR1 and CDR2 from the germline V gene are GEAIGNYY and EKD.

This clone was seen only a few times. The protein held in TCRdb is that of a much larger clone and does not match this DNA's translation at residue 15, likely because of a read error; the protein shown is translated from the DNA. The rearrangement uses TRDV2 and TRDJ1; TRDD3 is a possible D gene (5 bases). The J gene, missing from TCRdb, was assigned here through DNA to germline matching. CDR1 is GEAIGNYY and CDR2 is EKD in the germline V gene. The CDR3 spans 20 residues. V was shortened by 1 base and J by 4 bases, with 30 bases between the two germline ends. CDR3 region: CACDTLRGASQGDAGDKLIF. The CDR3 DNA sequence: TGTGCCTGTGACACGTTACGTGGGGCCTCCCAAGGGGACGCGGGCGATAAACTCATCTTT.

The sample holds many counts of this clone. TCRdb records a much larger clone's protein for this DNA, with a difference at residue 7 that likely arises from a read error; the protein given is the translation of the DNA. This chain uses TRDV1 with TRDJ1, with 9 bases fitting TRDD3. Germline trimming cut 1 base from V and 0 bases from J; bases unmatched to any gene: 9. Per the germline V gene, CDR1 is TSWWSYY and CDR2 is QGS. The CDR3 covers 18 residues. The CDR3 is CALGERRYWGTHTDKLIF. The CDR3, as DNA: TGTGCTCTTGGGGAACGGAGGTACTGGGGGACTCACACCGATAAACTCATCTTT.

This clone came up a few times. The mismatch at residue 20 between this DNA's translation and the TCRdb protein of a much larger clone likely reflects a read error; the protein shown is translated from the DNA. The rearrangement joins TRDV1 to TRDJ1, with 13 nucleotides matching TRDD3. Germline matching of the DNA provided the J gene here, since TCRdb leaves it blank. The germline CDR1 and CDR2 sequences are TSWWSYY and QGS. V lost 1 base to trimming and J lost 4 bases; unmatched junction nucleotides: 30. The CDR3 consists of 25 residues. Here the CDR3 reads CALGEPHRLPVRTGGYAGYIDKLIF. CDR3 nucleotide sequence: TGTGCTCTTGGGGAACCCCACAGGCTTCCTGTACGTACTGGGGGATACGCCGGGTACATCGATAAACTCATCTTT.

Worth noting for this clone: This probably arose from a read error, given a far larger clone one base away. The sample holds other DNA sequences that translate to the same CDR3. The chain carries TRDV1 and TRDJ1, with 11 positions matching TRDD3. V trimming: 0 bases; J trimming: 0 bases; junction bases outside the gene matches: 21. This CDR3 spans 23 amino acids. In germline, CDR1 is TSWWSYY, CDR2 QGS. The CDR3 nucleotides are TGTGCTCTTGGGGAACTAAGGCTAGAAGGCATGGGCCTGGGGGATACAGACACCGATAAACTCATCTTT. It encodes CALGELRLEGMGLGDTDTDKLIF.

This clone was counted between two and nine times. The protein recorded in TCRdb matches a much larger clone and deviates from this DNA's translation at residue 3, suggesting a read error; the protein here is obtained by translating the DNA. CDR3 coding DNA: TGTGCTCCTGGGGAATTGGCCTTCCCGAATACTGGGGGCACTTACACCGATAAACTCATCTTT. Translation: CAPGELAFPNTGGTYTDKLIF. This rearrangement joins TRDV1 to TRDJ1; TRDD3 matches at 8 bases. The germline V gene encodes CDR1 TSWWSYY and CDR2 QGS. CDR3 length: 21 amino acids.

This clone was detected ten times or more. The protein recorded in TCRdb matches a much larger clone and deviates from this DNA's translation at residue 5, suggesting a read error; the protein here is obtained by translating the DNA. The rearrangement links TRDV1 to TRDJ1; 9 bases align to TRDD2. Germline CDR1 and CDR2: TSWWSYY and QGS. The junction had 14 bases not matched to a gene; V was cut back by 4 bases and J by 5 bases. The CDR3 length is 17 residues. The CDR3 DNA is TGTGCTCTTGGGGGAACTCCTTCCTACGGGGGATGGGATAAACTCATCTTT. It specifies CALGGTPSYGGWDKLIF.

This clone occurred a few times. With only one base between it and a far larger clone, this is likely a read error. Other DNA sequences of this sample code for an identical CDR3. V and J are TRDV1 and TRDJ1; 9 positions agree with TRDD2. TCRdb carries no J gene annotation; the J gene was assigned here by matching the DNA with germline. The CDR3 length is 21 residues. The V gene's germline CDR1 is TSWWSYY and CDR2 QGS. CDR3 protein: CALGERRYLPTGVHCTDKLIF. CDR3 coding DNA: TGTGCTCTCGGGGAACGTCGGTACCTTCCTACGGGGGTCCACTGTACCGATAAACTCATCTTT.

About this clone: The protein that TCRdb holds for this DNA derives from a much larger clone and differs from the translated DNA at residue 6, which likely indicates a read error; the protein shown here is translated from the DNA. V usage is TRDV2 and J usage is TRDJ2, with 10 bases that match TRDD3. V shed 0 bases, J shed 4 bases, and the junction held 4 bases outside the gene matches. CDR1 GEAIGNYY and CDR2 EKD come from the germline V gene. This CDR3 is built from 16 residues. For the CDR3, the DNA is TGTGCCTGTGACACCAGGGGGATACGAGGGACAGCACAACTCTTCTTT. Residues: CACDTRGIRGTAQLFF.

This clone has just a few counts. TCRdb's protein for this DNA is that of a much larger clone and differs from the translation at residue 7, likely a read error; the protein shown is the DNA translation. This chain joins TRDV1 and TRDJ4; D perhaps matches TRDD2 (6 bases). Trimming took 0 bases from V and 1 from J, leaving 21 bases between them. Germline V lookup: CDR1 TSWWSYY, CDR2 QGS. CDR3 length equals 18 residues. The DNA for the CDR3 is TGTGCTCTTGGGGAACTTATCCTACGGCGCTACGCAGTCAGACCCCTGATCTTT. This gives the protein CALGELILRRYAVRPLIF.

This clone has a handful of counts. A much bigger clone sits one base away, suggesting this may be a read error. The sample has other DNA sequences that encode this CDR3 too. The chain combines TRDV1 with TRDJ1, with TRDD2 as a possible D gene (9 bases). The CDR3 totals 23 residues. V shed 2 bases and J shed 0 bases, with 34 bases lying between them. Germline CDR1 and CDR2: TSWWSYY and QGS. The CDR3 DNA reads TGTGCTCTTGGGGAATCGGCCTTCCTACGTCCCCTACTGGGGATACCCTACACCGATAAACTCATCTTT. Amino acid sequence: CALGESAFLRPLLGIPYTDKLIF.

This clone was seen a few times. The protein TCRdb lists belongs to a much larger clone and differs from this DNA's translation at residue 14, which points to a read error; the protein shown is made from the DNA. V gene TRDV1 combines with J gene TRDJ1; D tentatively reads TRDD2 or TRDD3 (7 bases each). Germline CDR1 and CDR2: TSWWSYY and QGS. Trimming shortened V by 0 bases and J by 2 bases, and 34 bases separated the two germline ends. This CDR3 comprises 23 residues. The CDR3 DNA reads as TGTGCTCTTGGGGAACTACGGCCCCCTTCCTCTCTGGCTGAGGGATACAGGACCGATAAACTCATCTTT. This translates into CALGELRPPSSLAEGYRTDKLIF.

This clone was seen only a few times. This sample includes further DNA sequences coding for the same CDR3. This chain uses TRDV1 with TRDJ1; 12 bases map to TRDD3. With 0 bases clipped from V and 0 bases from J, the junction kept 11 bases outside the gene matches. Germline lookup yields CDR1 TSWWSYY and CDR2 QGS. The CDR3 is 20 residues long. The CDR3 DNA reads as TGTGCTCTTGGGGAACTTTCCTACTGGGGGATACTCCCGTACACCGATAAACTCATCTTT. Its translation is CALGELSYWGILPYTDKLIF.

This clone was detected a few times. TCRdb's protein, taken from a much larger clone, differs from this DNA's translation at residue 17, likely owing to a read error; the protein displayed comes from the DNA. The chain employs TRDV1 and TRDJ1, with 8 bases fitting TRDD3. As TCRdb names no J gene, one was assigned here on the basis of a DNA match to germline. CDR3 length equals 20 residues. CDR1 is TSWWSYY and CDR2 is QGS in the germline V gene. The chain's CDR3 is CALGERGYAGDKGYTDRLIF. As DNA, the CDR3 is TGTGCTCTTGGGGAACGAGGCTACGCGGGGGATAAAGGGTACACCGATAGACTCATCTTT.

This clone was observed many times. This is likely an artifact of a read error, given a far larger clone one base away. Other DNA sequences in the sample encode the same CDR3. CDR3 amino acids: CALGELGPYGNGHQADKLIF. CDR3 coding DNA: TGTGCTCTTGGGGAACTAGGGCCCTATGGCAATGGCCACCAAGCCGATAAGCTCATCTTT. The chain recombines TRDV1 with TRDJ1; D not resolved. CDR1 is TSWWSYY and CDR2 is QGS in the germline V gene. The CDR3 contains 20 residues.

This clone showed up just a few times. TCRdb shows a much larger clone's protein in place of this DNA's translation, and the two differ at residues 4 and 16, likely through a read error; the protein shown is translated from the DNA. This sequence joins TRDV1 and TRDJ1; TRDD3 aligns across 12 bases. Germline V gene data show CDR1 as TSWWSYY and CDR2 as QGS. The CDR3 totals 21 residues. J gave up 3 bases and V 7 bases, and 24 bases lay outside the gene matches. The CDR3 spells CALEDNPTWVGWGIRADKLIF. DNA of the CDR3: TGTGCTCTTGAGGATAATCCTACTTGGGTTGGCTGGGGGATACGCGCCGATAAACTCATCTTT.

This clone was detected many times. The TCRdb record carries a much larger clone's protein, which differs from this DNA's translation at residue 14; a read error is the likely cause, and the protein listed here is the DNA translation. The J gene went uncalled, whereas the V gene is TRDV1; TRDD3 is the table's D call, not checked against the DNA. CDR3 length equals 16 residues. Looked up from germline, CDR1 is TSWWSYY and CDR2 is QGS. The CDR3 bases are TGTGCTCTTGGGGAACGCTTGGGGGTCTGCGGCGATAAACCCATCTTT. It encodes CALGERLGVCGDKPIF.

This clone has a count of ten or more. The protein TCRdb lists belongs to a much larger clone and differs from this DNA's translation at residue 3, which points to a read error; the protein shown is made from the DNA. The chain links TRDV2 to TRDJ1; 12 bases are shared with TRDD3. No J segment appears in TCRdb, so it was assigned here by matching the sequence to germline. The CDR3 is 17 residues long. Germline CDR1 reads GEAIGNYY; CDR2 reads EKD. The CDR3 reads CARDTEYWGIHTDKLIF. In DNA form, the CDR3 reads TGTGCCCGTGACACCGAGTACTGGGGGATACACACCGATAAACTCATCTTT.

There are many counts of this clone. Only one base separates this from a far larger clonotype, so it likely reflects a read error. The sample has other DNA sequences that encode this CDR3 too. A V gene of TRDV1 was called, but no J gene was assigned; the DNA was not used to check the table's D call, TRDD3. Per germline, CDR1 TSWWSYY and CDR2 QGS. CDR3 length equals 22 residues. CDR3 residues: CALGEGLYRTGGHLPYTDKLIF. The CDR3, as DNA: TGTGCTCTTGGGGAAGGTCTCTACCGTACTGGGGGTCACCTCCCCTACACCGATAAGCTCATCTTT.

Notes on this clone: TCRdb lists the protein of a much larger clone for this DNA, which differs at residue 11, so this is likely a read error; the protein given here is translated from the DNA itself. The chain uses TRDV2 and TRDJ1; TRDD3 is a possible D gene (5 bases). The CDR3 contains 14 residues. Germline CDR1 and CDR2: GEAIGNYY and EKD. DNA of the CDR3: TGTGCCTGTGAACGAGGATATAAGACCGATAGACTCATCTTT. Protein: CACERGYKTDRLIF.

This clone occurred a few times. Only one base separates this from a far larger clonotype, so it likely reflects a read error. The same CDR3 can be traced to other DNA sequences in this sample. This chain links TRDV1 with TRDJ1, with 9 bases lining up with TRDD3. TCRdb leaves out the J gene; it was filled in here by matching the DNA to germline. V was pared by 2 bases and J by 0 bases, with 7 bases of the junction left unmatched. This CDR3 comprises 17 residues. CDR1 is TSWWSYY and CDR2 is QGS in the germline V gene. The CDR3 sequence is CALGERTLGDYTDKLIF. The CDR3 DNA reads as TGTGCTCTTGGGGAAAGAACTCTGGGGGATTACACCGATAAACTCATCTTT.

This clone was counted ten times or more. The translation of this DNA and the TCRdb protein of a much larger clone differ at residue 17, probably owing to a read error; the protein shown here is translated from the DNA. The V call is TRDV1, the J call TRDJ1, with TRDD3 matching over 13 bases. The CDR3 runs to 19 residues. The germline gives CDR1 TSWWSYY, CDR2 QGS. The CDR3 DNA sequence: TGTGCTCTTGGACGGGATCGTCCACGTACTGGGGGATACGCCGATAAACCCATCTTT. Protein product: CALGRDRPRTGGYADKPIF.

This clone was counted only a few times. TCRdb records a much larger clone's protein for this DNA, with a difference at residue 5 that likely arises from a read error; the protein given is the translation of the DNA. J is TRDJ1 and V is TRDV1; possible D gene TRDD3, 6 bases. The J gene, left out of TCRdb, was set here by checking the DNA against germline. Deletions cut 4 bases from V and 0 bases from J, with 15 bases between. CDR1 is TSWWSYY and CDR2 is QGS in the germline V gene. The CDR3 runs 16 residues. This CDR3 reads CALGGSWGGYTDKLIF. CDR3 coding DNA: TGTGCTCTTGGGGGTTCTTGGGGGGGGTACACCGATAAACTCATCTTT.

This clone was seen a few times. TCRdb shows a much larger clone's protein in place of this DNA's translation, and the two differ at residue 10, likely through a read error; the protein shown is translated from the DNA. The V and J genes are TRDV2 and TRDJ1; the D gene is possibly TRDD3 (5 bases). TCRdb lists no J gene, so it was determined here by aligning the DNA to germline. Trimming removed 2 bases from V and 3 bases from J, with 27 bases in between. The V gene's germline CDR1 is GEAIGNYY and CDR2 EKD. The CDR3 runs to 19 residues. The CDR3 coding sequence is TGTGCCTGTGACATCGGGGGCCATGGGAGGGATTATGACGCCGATAAACTCATCTTT. It encodes CACDIGGHGRDYDADKLIF.

This clone was seen repeatedly, ten times or more. The protein held in TCRdb is that of a much larger clone and does not match this DNA's translation at residue 8, likely because of a read error; the protein shown is translated from the DNA. The V and J genes are TRDV1 and TRDJ1; 13 bases agree with TRDD3. Germline V gene lookup returns CDR1 TSWWSYY and CDR2 QGS. The CDR3 sequence is 20 residues long. V dropped 0 bases and J dropped 0; count of bases not matched to a gene: 10. The CDR3 loop reads CALGELGPFTGGYDTDKLIF. The DNA for the CDR3 is TGTGCTCTTGGGGAACTAGGTCCCTTTACTGGGGGATACGACACCGATAAACTCATCTTT.

Note on this clone: TCRdb shows a much larger clone's protein in place of this DNA's translation, and the two differ at residue 17, likely through a read error; the protein shown is translated from the DNA. This chain uses TRDV1 with TRDJ1; 10 nucleotides align to TRDD3. In the absence of a J gene in TCRdb, the DNA was matched to germline to assign it here. This CDR3 spans 20 amino acids. Losses at the gene ends were 2 bases for V and 10 bases for J; bases not matched to a gene: 25. Germline loops: CDR1 TSWWSYY, CDR2 QGS. The CDR3 sequence is CALGELPSFSPYWGIGGLIF. The DNA of the CDR3 is TGTGCTCTTGGGGAATTACCTTCTTTCTCTCCGTACTGGGGGATCGGGGGACTCATCTTT.

This clone was seen repeatedly, ten times or more. A far bigger clonotype differs at one base, so this is likely a read error. Within the sample, other DNA sequences also encode this same CDR3. This chain links TRDV1 with TRDJ1, with D possibly TRDD3 on 6 matching bases. Trimming stripped 4 bases from V and 0 bases from J, with 24 bases between. The CDR3 length is 19 residues. Germline lookup yields CDR1 TSWWSYY and CDR2 QGS. CDR3 region: CALGGKLGGYDMYTDKLIF. Written as DNA, the CDR3 is TGTGCTCTTGGGGGCAAACTTGGGGGGTACGATATGTACACCGATAAACTCATCTTT.

This clone was seen repeatedly, ten times or more. The chain uses TRDV1 and TRDJ1, with 11 nucleotides matching TRDD3. The length of the CDR3 is 23 residues. Germline V CDR1 and CDR2: TSWWSYY, QGS. V lost 3 bases to trimming and J lost 3 bases; unmatched junction nucleotides: 27. CDR3 loop: CALGEAFPRVLGDKSRLADKLIF. The CDR3 DNA reads TGTGCTCTTGGGGAGGCCTTCCCCCGAGTACTGGGGGATAAAAGTCGGCTGGCCGATAAACTCATCTTT.

This clone was observed a handful of times. A far larger clone is only one base removed, so a read error is likely. The sample carries other DNA sequences with the same CDR3. The genes are TRDV1 and TRDJ1, with 11 bases aligning to TRDD3. Germline CDR1 and CDR2: TSWWSYY and QGS. This CDR3 region has 22 residues. The CDR3 coding sequence is TGCGCTCTTGGGGAACCCGTGAGGTCTTCCTACTGGGGGATAAAGGTGGCCGATAAACTCATCTTT. Its translation is CALGEPVRSSYWGIKVADKLIF.